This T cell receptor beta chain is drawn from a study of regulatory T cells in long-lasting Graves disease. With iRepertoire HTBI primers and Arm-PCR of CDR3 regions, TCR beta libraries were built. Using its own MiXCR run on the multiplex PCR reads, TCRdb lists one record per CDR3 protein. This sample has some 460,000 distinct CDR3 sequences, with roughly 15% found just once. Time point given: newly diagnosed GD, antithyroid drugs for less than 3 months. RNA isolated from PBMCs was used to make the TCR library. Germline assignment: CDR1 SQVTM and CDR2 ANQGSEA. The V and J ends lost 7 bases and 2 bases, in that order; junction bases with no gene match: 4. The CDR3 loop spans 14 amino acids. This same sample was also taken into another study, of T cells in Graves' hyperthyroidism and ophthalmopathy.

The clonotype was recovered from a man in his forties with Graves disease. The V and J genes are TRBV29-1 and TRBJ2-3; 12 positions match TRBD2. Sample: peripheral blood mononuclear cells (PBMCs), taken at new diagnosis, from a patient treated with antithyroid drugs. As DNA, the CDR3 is TGCAGCGCTAGCGGGAGGGCCAACACAGATACGCAGTATTTT. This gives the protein CSASGRANTDTQYF.